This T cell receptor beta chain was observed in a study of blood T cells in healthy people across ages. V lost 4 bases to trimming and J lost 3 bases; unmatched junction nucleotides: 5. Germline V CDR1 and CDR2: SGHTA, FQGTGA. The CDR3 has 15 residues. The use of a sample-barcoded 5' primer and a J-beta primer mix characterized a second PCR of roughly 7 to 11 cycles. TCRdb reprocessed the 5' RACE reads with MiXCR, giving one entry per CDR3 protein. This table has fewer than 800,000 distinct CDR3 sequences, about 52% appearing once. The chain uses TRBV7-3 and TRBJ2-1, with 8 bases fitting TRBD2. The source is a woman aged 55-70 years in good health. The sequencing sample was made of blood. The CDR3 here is CASSSGGGYYNEQFF. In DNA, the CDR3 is TGTGCCAGCAGCTCCGGGGGGGGGTACTACAATGAGCAGTTCTTC.